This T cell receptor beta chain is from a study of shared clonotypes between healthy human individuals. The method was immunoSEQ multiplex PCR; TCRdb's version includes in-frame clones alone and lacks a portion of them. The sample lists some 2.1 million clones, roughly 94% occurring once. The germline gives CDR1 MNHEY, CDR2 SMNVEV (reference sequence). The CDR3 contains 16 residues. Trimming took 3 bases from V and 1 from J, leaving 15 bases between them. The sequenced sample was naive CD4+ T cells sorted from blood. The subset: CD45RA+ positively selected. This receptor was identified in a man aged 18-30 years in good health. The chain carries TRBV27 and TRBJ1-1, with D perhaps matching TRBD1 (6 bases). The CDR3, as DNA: TGTGCCAGCAGTTTCAGTATCGGGACAAAGAACACTGAAGCTTTCTTT. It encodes CASSFSIGTKNTEAFF.